The sequence of this T cell receptor beta chain was determined in a study of blood T cells in healthy people across ages. Study-level findings and limits: PBMCs that were unsorted prevented a conclusive naive versus antigen-experienced comparison.

Each donor had approximately 10 milliliters of peripheral blood drawn. Then a second PCR, running roughly 7 to 12 cycles, was carried out with a sample-barcoded 5' primer and a J-beta primer mix. Unique molecular identifiers of 12 random nucleotides labeled each cDNA. Each single sample gave us at least 2.5 million CDR3-containing paired-end reads. TCRdb called the 5' RACE reads again in MiXCR, with one record for every CDR3 protein. The top ten clones hold 23% of a sample with fewer than 2,000,000 distinct CDR3 sequences, about two fifths of them seen once. The CDR3 runs 14 residues. Germline CDR1 reads SEHNR; CDR2 reads FQNEAQ (reference sequence). Trimming cost V 5 bases and J 5 bases, with 13 bases left between them. Points on this clonotype: Its matching antigen is unknown.

This receptor was obtained from a human donor in good health. The chain recombines TRBV7-9 with TRBJ1-5; D might be TRBD1 (5 bases). The specimen sequenced was blood. The CDR3 here is CASSVGHADQPQHF. DNA for the CDR3: TGTGCCAGCAGCGTAGGACATGCTGATCAGCCCCAGCATTTT.